This TCR beta chain was observed in a study of monozygotic twins with cystic fibrosis. Sequencing used immunoSEQ multiplex PCR; TCRdb keeps in-frame clones, though not all of them. The data hold approximately 28,000 clones, with around four fifths observed a single time. This CDR3 has 14 residues. After removal of 9 bases from V and 5 bases from J, the junction contained 7 bases not matched to a gene. Germline V gene sequence: CDR1 SGHNT, CDR2 YYREEE (reference sequence). This receptor was identified in a girl aged 2-10 years with cystic fibrosis. This chain joins TRBV5-4 and TRBJ2-4; 11 nucleotides line up with TRBD2. The specimen was blood. For the CDR3, the DNA is TGTGCCACTGGGCTAGCGGGAGGCCAAAACATTCAGTACTTC. Residues: CATGLAGGQNIQYF.